This passage covers 22 T cell receptor beta chains from one sample sequenced in a study of blood T cell repertoires in COVID-19. Sequenced by immunoSEQ multiplex PCR; TCRdb stores in-frame clones only, minus some. Among roughly 100,000 clones listed, roughly 90% were seen once. What was sequenced was peripheral blood. These receptors all stem from a woman aged 50 to 60 with COVID-19, enrolled during active disease.

J is TRBJ2-1 and V is TRBV5-5, with 8 bases aligning to TRBD2. Germline values: CDR1 SGHKS, CDR2 YYEKEE (reference sequence). J lost 9 bases, V lost 3 bases, and 8 bases had no gene match. The CDR3 length is 14 residues. The CDR3 nucleotides read TGTGCCAGCAGCTATACGGGGGGGCCTGCTGAGCAGTTCTTC. It specifies CASSYTGGPAEQFF.

The chain recombines TRBV7-2 with TRBJ1-2; TRBD1 matches 9 bases. CDR3 size: 16 residues. The germline V gene encodes CDR1 SGHTA and CDR2 FQGNSA. The V gene end was trimmed by 6 bases and the J gene end by 4 bases; junction bases not matched to a gene: 12. DNA for the CDR3: TGTGCCAGCAGTTTAACTCCGGGACAGGGACCCTATGGCTACACCTTC. As protein: CASSLTPGQGPYGYTF.

V gene TRBV6-1 combines with J gene TRBJ1-1; D uncertain. This CDR3 is built from 15 residues. Germline V lookup: CDR1 MNHNS, CDR2 SASEGT. Trimming stripped 1 base from V and 5 bases from J, with 14 bases between. The CDR3 loop reads CASSEDSKFGTEAFF. In DNA, the CDR3 is TGTGCCAGCAGTGAAGACAGTAAATTTGGGACTGAAGCTTTCTTT.

The chain recombines TRBV19 with TRBJ1-5; TRBD1 might be the D (6 bases). Germline CDR1 and CDR2: LNHDA and SQIVND (reference sequence). The CDR3 runs 15 residues. V was clipped by 1 base and J by 7 bases, with 14 bases between them. The CDR3 coding sequence is TGTGCCAGTAGTATAGTGGGGGCCTCCGGGCAGCCCCAGCATTTT. It encodes CASSIVGASGQPQHF.

The V gene is TRBV5-5, the J gene TRBJ1-2, with D possibly being TRBD1 (6 bases). Germline V gives CDR1 SGHKS, CDR2 YYEKEE (reference sequence). The CDR3 contains 15 residues. The V end was cut by 5 bases, the J end by 3 bases, with 17 bases between. The CDR3 nucleotides are TGTGCCAGCAGGGGGGCAGGGGCGACTGACTATGGCTACACCTTC. It yields the protein CASRGAGATDYGYTF.

J is TRBJ1-2 and V is TRBV27; D remains ambiguous. Germline assignment: CDR1 MNHEY and CDR2 SMNVEV (reference sequence). There are 14 residues in the CDR3. V was trimmed by 0 bases and J by 5 bases, leaving 10 bases between them. DNA for the CDR3: TGTGCCAGCAGTTTATCCAGAGGCTCGTATGGCTACACCTTC. The encoded protein is CASSLSRGSYGYTF.

This chain joins TRBV24-1 and TRBJ1-5; maybe TRBD1 (5 bases). From germline, CDR1 is KGHDR and CDR2 SFDVKD. This CDR3 is 14 amino acids long. V lost 6 bases to trimming and J lost 7 bases, with 15 bases between them. In nucleotides, the CDR3 is TGTGCCACCAGTCCAGCGGGGGGGAGACAGCCCCAGCATTTT. Translation: CATSPAGGRQPQHF.

This chain joins TRBV19 and TRBJ1-1, with 7 bases that match TRBD1. The CDR3 is 16 residues long. The V and J ends lost 6 bases and 5 bases, in that order; junction bases with no gene match: 15. Looked up from germline, CDR1 is LNHDA and CDR2 is SQIVND (reference sequence). DNA for the CDR3: TGTGCCAGTAGAAAGTACCAGGGGGTCGGTCAGACTGAAGCTTTCTTT. Its protein is CASRKYQGVGQTEAFF. The complete variable domain, with remaining parts taken from reference TRBV19 and TRBJ1-1, reads DGGITQSPKYLFRKEGQNVTLSCEQNLNHDAMYWYRQDPGQGLRLIYYSQIVNDFQKGDIAEGYSVSREKKESFPLTVTSAQKNPTAFYLCASRKYQGVGQTEAFFGQGTRLTVV.

This chain joins TRBV7-9 and TRBJ2-7, with 7 bases lining up with TRBD1. V lost 5 bases and J lost 1; bases outside the gene matches: 11. Looked up from germline, CDR1 is SEHNR and CDR2 is FQNEAQ (reference sequence). This CDR3 is built from 16 residues. The CDR3 protein is CASSPPAGQDSYEQYV. The CDR3 DNA reads TGTGCCAGCAGCCCCCCCGCCGGACAGGATTCCTACGAGCAGTACGTC.

The rearrangement joins TRBV18 to TRBJ1-1, with D unclear. CDR3 size: 15 residues. V gave up 6 bases and J gave up 3 bases, with 17 bases separating them. The V gene's germline CDR1 is KGHSH and CDR2 LQKENI. The CDR3 is CASSRIPGRDTEAFF. CDR3 coding DNA: TGTGCCAGCTCGCGGATCCCGGGTCGGGACACTGAAGCTTTCTTT.

The chain uses TRBV5-6 and TRBJ2-7; 7 positions agree with TRBD1. J lost 2 bases, V lost 0 bases, and 5 bases had no gene match. The CDR3 spans 15 residues. Germline V gene sequence: CDR1 SGHDT, CDR2 YYEEEE. The CDR3 sequence is CASSLEQGIPYEQYF. CDR3 sequence (DNA): TGTGCCAGCAGCTTGGAACAGGGGATCCCCTACGAGCAGTACTTC. Drawing the rest from reference TRBV5-6 and TRBJ2-7, the complete variable domain is DAGVTQSPTHLIKTRGQQVTLRCSPKSGHDTVSWYQQALGQGPQFIFQYYEEEERQRGNFPDRFSGHQFPNYSSELNVNALLLGDSALYLCASSLEQGIPYEQYFGPGTRLTVT.

This chain links TRBV4-1 with TRBJ1-4; D perhaps matches TRBD1 (5 bases). Trimming stripped 5 bases from V and 8 bases from J, with 12 bases between. CDR3 size: 13 residues. CDR1 and CDR2 (germline): MGHRA, YSYEKL. The CDR3 region is CASSDDSSEKLFF. As DNA, the CDR3 is TGCGCCAGCAGCGACGACAGTTCGGAAAAACTGTTTTTT.

The chain uses TRBV13 and TRBJ1-4, with D maybe TRBD1 (6 bases). V was cut by 3 bases and J by 4 bases, with 12 bases left in between. The CDR3 is made up of 15 amino acids. Germline CDR1 reads PRHDT; CDR2 reads FYEKMQ (reference sequence). CDR3 in amino acids: CASSFRQAVNEKLFF. The CDR3 DNA sequence: TGTGCCAGCAGCTTCAGACAGGCGGTTAATGAAAAACTGTTTTTT.

CDR3 bases: TGTGCCAGCAGCACTAGCGGGGGGCCGAAGACAGATACGCAGTATTTT. It translates to CASSTSGGPKTDTQYF. This rearrangement joins TRBV2 to TRBJ2-3; TRBD2 matches 12 bases. V lost 6 bases to trimming and J lost 3 bases; unmatched junction nucleotides: 7. The CDR3 is 16 residues long. Germline CDR1 SNHLY, CDR2 FYNNEI.

The V and J genes are TRBV3-1 (or the pseudogene TRBV3-2) and TRBJ2-4; tentatively, D is TRBD2 (6 bases). The germline CDR1 and CDR2 sequences are LGHDT and YNNKEL (reference sequence). Trimming took off 1 base at V and 2 bases at J, with 12 bases between the two ends. CDR3 size: 16 residues. The CDR3 sequence: CASSQAGGATKNIQYF. For the CDR3, the DNA is TGTGCCAGCAGCCAAGCGGGCGGGGCCACCAAAAACATTCAGTACTTC.

The gene calls are TRBV15 and TRBJ2-7; no clear D. The length of the CDR3 is 14 residues. Trimming shortened V by 1 base and J by 0 bases, and 7 bases separated the two germline ends. In germline, CDR1 is LNHNV, CDR2 YYDKDF (reference sequence). The chain's CDR3 is CATSRGGGSYEQYF. In DNA form, the CDR3 reads TGTGCCACCAGCAGAGGCGGCGGCTCCTACGAGCAGTACTTC.

V gene TRBV4-1 combines with J gene TRBJ1-4, with D uncertain. Germline V gene sequence: CDR1 MGHRA, CDR2 YSYEKL. V lost 1 base and J 8 bases, leaving 20 bases between the germline ends. The CDR3 extends over 17 amino acids. The CDR3 DNA reads as TGCGCCAGCAGCCAAGTCAGGCCATTCCAGGATTGGGAAAAACTGTTTTTT. Translated: CASSQVRPFQDWEKLFF.

The rearrangement links TRBV5-1 to TRBJ1-2; the D gene is possibly TRBD1 (5 bases). This CDR3 contains 13 residues. Germline assignment: CDR1 SGHRS and CDR2 YFSETQ. V was cut by 3 bases and J by 6 bases, with 12 bases left in between. The CDR3 loop reads CASSSLIGDGYTF. CDR3 DNA: TGCGCCAGCAGCTCATTAATAGGGGATGGCTACACCTTC.

V usage is TRBV7-9 and J usage is TRBJ1-1, with D unclear. V was clipped by 1 base and J by 8 bases, with 11 bases between them. CDR3 length: 13 residues. Germline-derived CDR1 and CDR2 are SEHNR and FQNEAQ (reference sequence). DNA for the CDR3: TGTGCCAGCAGCTTAGAGCGTACGGAGGAAGCTTTCTTT. Its protein is CASSLERTEEAFF.

The rearrangement links TRBV14 to TRBJ1-2, with D unresolved. V lost 5 bases and J 0 bases, leaving 7 bases between the germline ends. Germline CDR1 reads SGHDN; CDR2 reads FVKESK. This CDR3 has 13 amino acids. The CDR3 bases are TGTGCCAGCAGCGGAGTAGCTAACTATGGCTACACCTTC. As protein: CASSGVANYGYTF.

The chain joins TRBV10-3 to TRBJ2-7; 10 positions match TRBD1. The CDR3 is 20 residues long. V gave up 4 bases and J gave up 3 bases; unmatched junction bases: 21. In germline, CDR1 is ENHRY, CDR2 SYGVKD. In DNA form, the CDR3 reads TGTGCCATCAGTGCCCTCAAAAGAATGACAGGGGGCAGCGTGTTCTACGAGCAGTACTTC. As protein: CAISALKRMTGGSVFYEQYF.

The chain has TRBV7-2 and TRBJ2-5, with 8 bases identical to TRBD2. V lost 5 bases, J lost 3 bases, and 14 bases stayed unmatched. This CDR3 spans 17 amino acids. Germline V gene lookup returns CDR1 SGHTA and CDR2 FQGNSA. This CDR3 is CASSLSGGAGAEETQYF. The CDR3 DNA is TGTGCCAGCAGCCTCTCGGGGGGAGCGGGGGCTGAAGAGACCCAGTACTTC.